This TCR beta chain was sequenced during a study of cytotoxic CD8 clonotypes in ibrutinib-treated CLL. Here immunoSEQ multiplex PCR was the method, and the copy in TCRdb shows in-frame clones only, minus some. Here the sample spans more than 12,000 clones, 52% being singletons. CDR1 is MNHEY, CDR2 SMNVEV, per germline (reference sequence). V was shortened by 5 bases and J by 8 bases, with 12 bases between the two germline ends. The CDR3 sequence is 13 residues long. The sequenced sample was PBMCs, obtained at an approximately 26-month disease-progression time point, from a patient treated with ibrutinib. The receptor comes from a human donor with chronic lymphocytic leukemia. This chain joins TRBV27 and TRBJ1-4; tentative D call: TRBD1 (6 bases). The CDR3: CASSRGRREKLFF. The CDR3 region has the DNA TGTGCCAGCAGTCGGGGGCGGAGGGAAAAACTGTTTTTT. The whole variable domain, remainder taken from reference TRBV27 and TRBJ1-4, is EAQVTQNPRYLITVTGKKLTVTCSQNMNHEYMSWYRQDPGLGLRQIYYSMNVEVTDKGDVPEGYKVSRKEKRNFPLILESPSPNQTSLYFCASSRGRREKLFFGSGTQLSVL.